One and the same sample provided the 10 T cell receptor beta chains below, sequenced in a study of blood T cell repertoires in COVID-19 (TCRdb year 2020). Library preparation used the immunoSEQ multiplex PCR assay. The clones in this table, taken by TCRdb from immuneACCESS, are in-frame only. Not every clone is retained; where verified, under half of the shortfall comes from an unresolved V gene, and the cause of the rest is unknown. In all, the sample holds roughly 16,000 clones, and around 86% of those were seen once. Of the sample, around 16% is held by the ten largest clones. The sequenced sample was peripheral blood. All receptors derive from a human donor with active COVID-19. The donor label of this sample is uncertain.

V usage is TRBV5-1 and J usage is TRBJ1-1, with TRBD1 identical over 8 bases. The CDR3 runs to 14 residues. Germline CDR1 is SGHRS and CDR2 is YFSETQ. The V segment lost 4 bases and the J segment 1 base; nucleotides outside the gene matches: 3. CDR3 nucleotide sequence: TGCGCCAGCAGCGCCGGGACAGGGAACACTGAAGCTTTCTTT. It translates to CASSAGTGNTEAFF.

This chain joins TRBV2 and TRBJ2-7, with 9 bases matching TRBD1. J was trimmed by 6 bases and V by 4 bases; bases with no gene match: 10. Germline V CDR1 and CDR2: SNHLY, FYNNEI. The CDR3 sequence is 15 residues long. CDR3 nucleotide sequence: TGTGCCAGCAGTGGTACCGGGACAGGGCGTCTCGAGCAGTACTTC. Its translation is CASSGTGTGRLEQYF.

This clone was seen a single time. This rearrangement joins TRBV7-8 to TRBJ1-5, with 7 bases lining up with TRBD1. CDR1 is SGHVS, CDR2 FQNEAQ, per germline. V was clipped by 5 bases and J by 3 bases; unmatched bases: 13. The CDR3 is made up of 17 amino acids. In nucleotides, the CDR3 is TGTGCCAGCAGCCCGCTAGGGACAGCGAAAAACAATCAGCCCCAGCATTTT. Its protein product is CASSPLGTAKNNQPQHF.

The chain employs TRBV5-4 and TRBJ2-3, with D maybe TRBD2 (6 bases). The CDR3 has 13 amino acids. Looked up from germline, CDR1 is SGHNT and CDR2 is YYREEE (reference sequence). The CDR3 sequence: CAEGRYYTDTQYF. The CDR3 DNA sequence: TGTGCAGAGGGGAGGTATTACACAGATACGCAGTATTTT. Supplemented by reference TRBV5-4 and TRBJ2-3, the full variable domain reads ETGVTQSPTHLIKTRGQQVTLRCSSQSGHNTVSWYQQALGQGPQFIFQYYREEENGRGNFPPRFSGLQFPNYSSELNVNALELDDSALYLCAEGRYYTDTQYFGPGTRLTVL.

The chain has TRBV4-3 and TRBJ1-1; D ambiguous. From germline, CDR1 is LGHNA and CDR2 YSLEER. V dropped 0 bases and J dropped 1 base, with 9 bases sitting between them. This CDR3 is built from 15 residues. The CDR3 protein is CASSQDYRENTEAFF. As DNA, the CDR3 is TGCGCCAGCAGCCAAGATTATCGAGAGAACACTGAAGCTTTCTTT.

The V call is TRBV3-1 (or the pseudogene TRBV3-2), the J call TRBJ2-3; weak D call: TRBD2 (7 bases). Trimming left V 3 bases short and J 0 bases short, with 16 bases between. Germline-derived CDR1 and CDR2 are LGHDT and YNNKEL (reference sequence). The CDR3 runs to 17 residues. This CDR3 reads CASSQIFGGPSTDTQYF. CDR3 coding DNA: TGTGCCAGCAGCCAGATATTCGGGGGGCCCAGCACAGATACGCAGTATTTT.

V is TRBV7-2 and J is TRBJ2-1, with 10 nucleotides matching TRBD2. The CDR3 has 16 residues. The germline CDR1 and CDR2 sequences are SGHTA and FQGNSA. Trimming cost V 1 base and J 7 bases; bases outside gene matches: 7. The CDR3 spells CASSLGSGGAINEQFF. The CDR3 coding sequence is TGTGCCAGCAGCTTAGGGAGCGGGGGGGCCATTAATGAGCAGTTCTTC.

J is TRBJ1-1 and V is TRBV4-3, with D possibly being TRBD1 (6 bases). The CDR3 consists of 14 residues. CDR1 is LGHNA and CDR2 is YSLEER in the germline V gene. V was pared by 5 bases and J by 6 bases, with 16 bases between. CDR3 coding DNA: TGCGCCAGCAGCAGTCAGGGGTCGTCCGCTGAAGCTTTCTTT. It specifies CASSSQGSSAEAFF.

The count of this clone is one. This rearrangement joins TRBV7-3 to TRBJ2-7; D is possibly TRBD2 (5 bases). The CDR3 is 13 amino acids. V lost 0 bases, J lost 5 bases, and 8 bases lay in between. The germline V gene encodes CDR1 SGHTA and CDR2 FQGTGA. The chain's CDR3 is CASSLTPRDEQYF. CDR3 DNA: TGTGCCAGCAGCTTAACCCCGAGGGACGAGCAGTACTTC.

This clone was recorded once. The chain carries TRBV4-2 and TRBJ1-1; D is ambiguous. Trimming cost V 6 bases and J 1 base, with 12 bases left between them. Looked up from germline, CDR1 is LGHNA and CDR2 is YNFKEQ. CDR3 length equals 14 residues. CDR3 region: CASSRGAGNTEAFF. DNA of the CDR3: TGTGCCAGCAGTCGAGGTGCGGGGAACACTGAAGCTTTCTTT.